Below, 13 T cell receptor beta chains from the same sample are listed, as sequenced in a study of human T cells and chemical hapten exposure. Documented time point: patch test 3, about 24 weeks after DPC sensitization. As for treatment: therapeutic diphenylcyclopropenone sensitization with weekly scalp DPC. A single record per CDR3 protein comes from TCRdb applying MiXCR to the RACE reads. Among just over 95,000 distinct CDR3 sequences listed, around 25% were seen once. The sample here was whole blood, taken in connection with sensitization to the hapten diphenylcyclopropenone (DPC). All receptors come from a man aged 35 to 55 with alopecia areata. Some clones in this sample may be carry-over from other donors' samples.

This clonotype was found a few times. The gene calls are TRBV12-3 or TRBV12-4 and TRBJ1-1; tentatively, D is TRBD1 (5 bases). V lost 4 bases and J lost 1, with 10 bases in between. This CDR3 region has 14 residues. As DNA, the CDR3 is TGTGCCAGCAGTTGGGGGGGGTCGAACACTGAAGCTTTCTTT. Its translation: CASSWGGSNTEAFF.

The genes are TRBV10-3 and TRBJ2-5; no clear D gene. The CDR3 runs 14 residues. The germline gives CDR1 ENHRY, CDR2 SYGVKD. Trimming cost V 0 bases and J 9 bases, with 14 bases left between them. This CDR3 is CAISESGISKSQYF. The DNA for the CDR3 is TGTGCCATCAGTGAGTCGGGGATCTCCAAGTCCCAGTACTTC.

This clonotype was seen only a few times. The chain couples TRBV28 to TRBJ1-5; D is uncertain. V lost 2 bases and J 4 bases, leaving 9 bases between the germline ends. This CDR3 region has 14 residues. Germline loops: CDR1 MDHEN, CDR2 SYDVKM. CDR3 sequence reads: CASSLTMGNQPQHF. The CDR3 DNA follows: TGTGCCAGCAGTTTAACGATGGGGAATCAGCCCCAGCATTTT.

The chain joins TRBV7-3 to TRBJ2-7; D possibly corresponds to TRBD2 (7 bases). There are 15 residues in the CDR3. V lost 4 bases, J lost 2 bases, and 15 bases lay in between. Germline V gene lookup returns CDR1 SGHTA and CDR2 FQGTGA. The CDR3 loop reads CASSSYAGAAYEQYF. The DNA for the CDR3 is TGTGCCAGCAGCTCCTACGCGGGGGCCGCCTACGAGCAGTACTTC.

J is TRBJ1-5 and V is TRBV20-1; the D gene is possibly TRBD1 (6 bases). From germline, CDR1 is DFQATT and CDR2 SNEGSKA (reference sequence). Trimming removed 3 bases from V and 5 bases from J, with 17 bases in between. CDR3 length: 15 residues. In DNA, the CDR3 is TGCAGTGCTAGGAGTGGAACGAGGGGGGATCAGCCCCAGCATTTT. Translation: CSARSGTRGDQPQHF.

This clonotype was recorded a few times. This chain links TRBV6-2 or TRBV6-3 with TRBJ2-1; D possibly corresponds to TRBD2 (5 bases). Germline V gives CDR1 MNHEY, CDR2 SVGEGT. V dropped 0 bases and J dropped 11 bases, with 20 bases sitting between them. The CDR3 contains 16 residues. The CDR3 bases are TGTGCCAGCAGTTACTCGTCGTTTGGTGCGGGTGGAAAGCAGTTCTTC. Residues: CASSYSSFGAGGKQFF.

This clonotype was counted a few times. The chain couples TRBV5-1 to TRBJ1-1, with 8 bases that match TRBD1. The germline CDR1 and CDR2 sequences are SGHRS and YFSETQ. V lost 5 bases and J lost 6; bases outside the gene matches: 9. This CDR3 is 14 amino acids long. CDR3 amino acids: CASRNRGTSAEAFF. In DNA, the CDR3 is TGCGCCAGCAGAAACAGGGGGACTAGCGCTGAAGCTTTCTTT.

CDR3 nucleotides: TGTGCCAGCAGTTGGACTAGCGGGGGAGTCTCCTACGAGCAGTACTTC. Protein: CASSWTSGGVSYEQYF. V and J are TRBV12-3 or TRBV12-4 and TRBJ2-7; 13 bases agree with TRBD2. V shed 4 bases and J 0 bases; nucleotides not matched to a gene: 3. This CDR3 spans 16 amino acids.

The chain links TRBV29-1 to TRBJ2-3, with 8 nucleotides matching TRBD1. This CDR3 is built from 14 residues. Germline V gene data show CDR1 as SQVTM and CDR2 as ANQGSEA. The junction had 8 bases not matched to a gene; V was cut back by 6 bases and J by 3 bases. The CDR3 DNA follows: TGCAGCGTAGGAGACAGGGGAAAAACAGATACGCAGTATTTT. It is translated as CSVGDRGKTDTQYF.

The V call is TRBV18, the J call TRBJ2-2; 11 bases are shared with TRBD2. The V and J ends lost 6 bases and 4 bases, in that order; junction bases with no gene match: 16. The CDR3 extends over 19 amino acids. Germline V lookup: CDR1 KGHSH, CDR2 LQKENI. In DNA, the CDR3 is TGTGCCAGCTCCACTCGGCAACTAGCGGGAGTCAGCGGCACCGGGGAGCTGTTTTTT. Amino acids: CASSTRQLAGVSGTGELFF.

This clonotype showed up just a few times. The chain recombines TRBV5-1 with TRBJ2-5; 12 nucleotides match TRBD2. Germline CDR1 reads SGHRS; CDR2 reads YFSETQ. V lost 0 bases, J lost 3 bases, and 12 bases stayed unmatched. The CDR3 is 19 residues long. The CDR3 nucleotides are TGCGCCAGCAGCTTGGTTCGAGGGGTCCTAGCGGGAGGGGAAGAGACCCAGTACTTC. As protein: CASSLVRGVLAGGEETQYF.

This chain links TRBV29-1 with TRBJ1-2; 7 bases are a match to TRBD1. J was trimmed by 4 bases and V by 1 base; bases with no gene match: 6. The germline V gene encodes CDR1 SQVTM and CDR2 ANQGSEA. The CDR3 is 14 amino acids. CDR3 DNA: TGCAGCGTTGAAGCGTCACAGGGGAGCTATGGCTACACCTTC. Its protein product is CSVEASQGSYGYTF.

CDR3 sequence: CASSNRASNTEAFF. Here the CDR3 DNA reads TGCGCCAGCAGTAACCGGGCCTCGAACACTGAAGCTTTCTTT. The V gene is TRBV5-1, the J gene TRBJ1-1; D uncertain. Germline V gene data show CDR1 as SGHRS and CDR2 as YFSETQ. The CDR3 runs 14 residues. Trimming removed 5 bases from V and 1 base from J, with 12 bases in between.